This entry concerns a single T cell receptor beta chain. What it binds is not known. This entry belongs to a study of cytomegalovirus exposure and HLA in healthy donors. The primer mix had 60 Vbeta and 13 Jbeta primers. Assay used: immunoSEQ multiplex PCR; TCRdb lists only in-frame clones, some missing. The table has about 190,000 clones, about 85% seen once. V was pared by 5 bases and J by 2 bases, with 14 bases between. The CDR3 loop spans 14 amino acids. Germline CDR1 is SGDLS and CDR2 is YYNGEE. Study-level points and caveats: Upon later analysis, TCR association rates were observed to vary by HLA locus, being highest for DRB1 and lowest for HLA-C. TCR beta sequences reportedly predicted the HLA-A and HLA-B alleles of most subjects accurately. Analysis performed later found more than 15,000 TCR beta sequences associated with HLA alleles at 0.05 false discovery rate. A highly shared variant cluster was judged a likely technical artifact.

V is TRBV9 and J is TRBJ2-7; possible D gene TRBD2, 6 bases. This clonotype was sampled from a woman aged 45-65 years in good health and CMV-seropositive. Sequencing input: PBMCs. The CDR3 nucleotides read TGTGCCAGCAGTGGGGGACTTCTGGCCTACGAGCAGTACTTC. It encodes CASSGGLLAYEQYF.